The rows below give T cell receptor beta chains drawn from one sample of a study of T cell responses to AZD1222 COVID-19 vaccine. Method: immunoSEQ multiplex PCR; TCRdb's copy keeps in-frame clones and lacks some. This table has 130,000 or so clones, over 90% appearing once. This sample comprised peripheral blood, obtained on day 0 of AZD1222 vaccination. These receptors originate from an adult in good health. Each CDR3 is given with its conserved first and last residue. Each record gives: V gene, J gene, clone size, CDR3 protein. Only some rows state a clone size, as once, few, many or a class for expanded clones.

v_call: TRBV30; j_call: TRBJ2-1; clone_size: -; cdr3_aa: CAWSVGFQGARIEQFF
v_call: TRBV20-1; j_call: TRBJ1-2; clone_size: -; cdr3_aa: CSAESGDSCTF
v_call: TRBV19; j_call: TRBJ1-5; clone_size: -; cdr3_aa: CASTDSYSNQPQHF
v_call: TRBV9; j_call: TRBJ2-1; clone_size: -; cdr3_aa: CASSAPGPEQFF
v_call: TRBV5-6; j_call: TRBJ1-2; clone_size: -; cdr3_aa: CASSSPSANGYTF
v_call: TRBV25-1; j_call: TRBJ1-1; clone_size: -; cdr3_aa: CASSPAKGANTEAFF
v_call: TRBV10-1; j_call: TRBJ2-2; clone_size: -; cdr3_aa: CASSDGGANTGELFF
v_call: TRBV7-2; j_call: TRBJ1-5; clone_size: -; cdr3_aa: CASSLTSNQPQHF
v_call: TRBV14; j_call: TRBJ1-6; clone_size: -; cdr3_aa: CASSQVRVSGAPLHF
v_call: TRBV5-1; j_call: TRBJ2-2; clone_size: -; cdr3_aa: CASRPPPGAGELFF
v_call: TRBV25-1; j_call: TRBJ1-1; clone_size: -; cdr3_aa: CASTPHKGEAFF
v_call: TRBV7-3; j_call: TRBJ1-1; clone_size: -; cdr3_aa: CASSANARVGRNTEAFF
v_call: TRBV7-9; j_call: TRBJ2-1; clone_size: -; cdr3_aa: CASSSGTSGSGDEQFF
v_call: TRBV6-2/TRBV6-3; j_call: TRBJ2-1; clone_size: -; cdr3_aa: CASSYNTDATGFNEQFF
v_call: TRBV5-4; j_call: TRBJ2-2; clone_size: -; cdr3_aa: CASSLWGTGELFF
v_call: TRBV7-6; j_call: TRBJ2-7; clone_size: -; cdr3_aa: CASSEVRDPSYEQYF
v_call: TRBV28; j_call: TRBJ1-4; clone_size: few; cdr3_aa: CASNTDSTNEKLFF
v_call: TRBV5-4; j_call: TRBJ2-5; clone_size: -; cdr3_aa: CASSSPSGGQETQYF
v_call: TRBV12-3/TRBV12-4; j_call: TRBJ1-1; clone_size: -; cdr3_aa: CASSFREAEAFF
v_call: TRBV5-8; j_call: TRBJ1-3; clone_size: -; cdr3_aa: CASSLVFQSSGNTIYF
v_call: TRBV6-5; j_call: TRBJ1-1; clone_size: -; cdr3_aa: CASRGTLSEAFF
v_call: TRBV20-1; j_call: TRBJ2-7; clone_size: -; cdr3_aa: CSPGEQYF
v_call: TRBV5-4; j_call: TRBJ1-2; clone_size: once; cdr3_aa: CASSPPPTGSGSGYTF